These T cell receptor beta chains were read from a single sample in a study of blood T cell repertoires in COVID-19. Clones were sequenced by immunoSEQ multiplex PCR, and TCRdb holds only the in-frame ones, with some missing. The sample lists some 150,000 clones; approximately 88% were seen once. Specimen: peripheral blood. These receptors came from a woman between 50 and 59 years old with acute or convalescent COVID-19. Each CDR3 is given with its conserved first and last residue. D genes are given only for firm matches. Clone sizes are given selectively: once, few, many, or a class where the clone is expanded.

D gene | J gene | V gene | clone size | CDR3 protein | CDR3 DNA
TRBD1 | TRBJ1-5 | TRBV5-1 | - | CASTLSGTGESSNQPQHF | TGCGCCAGCACTTTGAGCGGGACAGGGGAGAGTAGCAATCAGCCCCAGCATTTT
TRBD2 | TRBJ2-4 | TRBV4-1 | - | CASSQVTAGGLAKNIQYF | TGCGCCAGCAGCCAAGTAACAGCGGGGGGCCTAGCCAAAAACATTCAGTACTTC
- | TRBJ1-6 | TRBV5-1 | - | CASSLAYILRDSPLHF | TGCGCCAGCAGCTTGGCCTACATCTTGCGGGATTCACCCCTCCACTTT
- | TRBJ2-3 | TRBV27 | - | CASGYERPLRDTQYF | TGTGCCAGCGGCTATGAACGGCCCCTCAGGGATACGCAGTATTTT
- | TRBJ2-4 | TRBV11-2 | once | CASSLRGTSQNIQYF | TGTGCCAGCAGCTTACGCGGGACCAGCCAAAACATTCAGTACTTC
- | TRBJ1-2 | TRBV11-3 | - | CASIEGQLNYGYTF | TGTGCCAGCATCGAAGGACAGCTCAACTATGGCTACACCTTC
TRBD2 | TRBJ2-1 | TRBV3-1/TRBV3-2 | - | CASSQPPGLAGREQFF | TGTGCCAGCAGCCAACCTCCGGGACTAGCGGGGCGGGAGCAGTTCTTC
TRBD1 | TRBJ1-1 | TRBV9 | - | CASSVGTGFRDTEAFF | TGTGCCAGCAGCGTCGGGACAGGGTTTCGGGACACTGAAGCTTTCTTT
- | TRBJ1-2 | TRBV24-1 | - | CATSDWSGRHGYTF | TGTGCCACCAGTGATTGGTCAGGGAGGCATGGCTACACCTTC
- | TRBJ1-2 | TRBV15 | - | CATSFRVGSNGYTF | TGTGCCACCAGCTTCCGGGTAGGCAGTAATGGCTACACCTTC
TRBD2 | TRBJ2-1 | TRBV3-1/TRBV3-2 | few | CASSRGLAGYNEQFF | TGTGCCAGCAGCCGCGGACTAGCGGGGTACAATGAGCAGTTCTTC
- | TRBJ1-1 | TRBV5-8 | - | CASSLQGMNTEAFF | TGTGCCAGCAGCTTACAGGGAATGAACACTGAAGCTTTCTTT
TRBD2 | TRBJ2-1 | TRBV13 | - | CASSLLAGGLNEQFF | TGTGCCAGCAGCTTACTAGCGGGGGGGCTCAATGAGCAGTTCTTC
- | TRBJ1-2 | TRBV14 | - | CASSQDLSGAGGYTF | TGTGCCAGCAGCCAAGATCTCTCGGGAGCTGGTGGCTACACCTTC
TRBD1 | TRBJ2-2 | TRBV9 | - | CASSLYRGSGTGELFF | TGTGCCAGCAGCCTATACAGGGGGAGTGGAACCGGGGAGCTGTTTTTT
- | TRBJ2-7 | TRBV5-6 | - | CASSLPGGTGLSWLYEQYF | TGTGCCAGCAGCTTGCCGGGGGGGACAGGGTTAAGTTGGTTGTACGAGCAGTACTTC
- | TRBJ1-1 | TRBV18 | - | CASLDDLNTEAFF | TGTGCCAGCTTAGACGACTTGAACACTGAAGCTTTCTTT
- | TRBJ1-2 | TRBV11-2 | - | CASSTMAQGTVGYTF | TGTGCCAGCAGCACCATGGCCCAGGGGACCGTGGGCTACACCTTC
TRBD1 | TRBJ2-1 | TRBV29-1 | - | CSVLPQGVYNEQFF | TGCAGCGTCCTTCCACAGGGGGTATACAATGAGCAGTTCTTC
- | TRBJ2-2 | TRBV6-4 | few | CASRRRTRTGELFF | TGTGCCAGCAGACGTCGTACGAGGACCGGGGAGCTGTTTTTT
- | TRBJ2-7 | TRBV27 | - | CASSGGSGTNPYEQYF | TGTGCCAGCAGTGGAGGCTCCGGGACAAACCCCTACGAGCAGTACTTC
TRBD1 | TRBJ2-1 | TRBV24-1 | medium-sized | CATSEAGTGTRDEQFF | TGTGCCACCAGTGAAGCCGGGACAGGGACTCGGGATGAGCAGTTCTTC
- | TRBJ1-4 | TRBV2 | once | CASRGDNEKLFF | TGTGCCAGCAGGGGAGATAATGAAAAACTGTTTTTT
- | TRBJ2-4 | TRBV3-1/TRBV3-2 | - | CASSQVGAGDLAKNIQYF | TGTGCCAGCAGCCAGGTGGGGGCGGGAGATCTAGCCAAAAACATTCAGTACTTC